The 19 T cell receptor beta chains below were found in one sample sequenced in a study of shared clonotypes between healthy human individuals. Profiled with immunoSEQ multiplex PCR; TCRdb holds only in-frame clones, not every one. The table includes roughly 500,000 clones, approximately 81% detected once. Sequenced material: PBMCs. The receptor set was obtained from a woman between 35 and 50 years old in good health. Some clones in this sample may be carry-over from other donors' samples.

The chain has TRBV13 and TRBJ1-1; D not certain. V was pared by 5 bases and J by 0 bases, with 10 bases between. There are 14 residues in the CDR3. Looked up from germline, CDR1 is PRHDT and CDR2 is FYEKMQ (reference sequence). The CDR3 reads CASSLRFMNTEAFF. In DNA form, the CDR3 reads TGTGCCAGCAGCCTCAGATTTATGAACACTGAAGCTTTCTTT. The whole variable domain, remainder taken from reference TRBV13 and TRBJ1-1, is AAGVIQSPRHLIKEKRETATLKCYPIPRHDTVYWYQQGPGQDPQFLISFYEKMQSDKGSIPDRFSAQQFSDYHSELNMSSLELGDSALYFCASSLRFMNTEAFFGQGTRLTVV.

Here the CDR3 reads CASTPGTSGHTGELFF. In nucleotides, the CDR3 is TGTGCCAGCACCCCCGGGACTAGCGGCCACACCGGGGAGCTGTTTTTT. The J gene is TRBJ2-2, the V gene TRBV6-4, with 11 nucleotides matching TRBD2. The germline V gene encodes CDR1 MRHNA and CDR2 SNTAGT. Trimming took 7 bases from V and 3 from J; bases not matched to a gene: 7. The CDR3 contains 16 residues.

This clone was picked up a small number of times. The rearrangement joins TRBV29-1 to TRBJ2-1, with D maybe TRBD1 (6 bases). This CDR3 spans 12 amino acids. V lost 6 bases, J lost 7 bases, and 13 bases lay in between. Germline values: CDR1 SQVTM, CDR2 ANQGSEA. As DNA, the CDR3 is TGCAGCGTAATTACAGGGTGGAATGAGCAGTTCTTC. Translating gives CSVITGWNEQFF.

To note about this clone: A much larger clone sits a single nucleotide away, making a read error possible. The same CDR3 can be traced to other DNA sequences in this sample. The chain combines TRBV6-1 with TRBJ2-1, with D perhaps TRBD1 (5 bases). This CDR3 contains 13 residues. Germline lookup yields CDR1 MNHNS and CDR2 SASEGT. The CDR3 reads CASSLDSYNEQFF. The CDR3 DNA sequence: TGTGCTAGCAGTCTTGACAGCTACAATGAGCAGTTCTTC.

The chain recombines TRBV4-3 with TRBJ2-6; weak D call: TRBD1 (5 bases). Per the germline V gene, CDR1 is LGHNA and CDR2 is YSLEER. Deletions cut 0 bases from V and 5 bases from J, with 14 bases between. The CDR3 is made up of 17 amino acids. CDR3 coding DNA: TGCGCCAGCAGCCAAGATCCAGGGATTTCTAGGGCCAACGTCCTGACTTTC. Translated, it gives CASSQDPGISRANVLTF.

About this clone: Other nucleotide sequences in the sample specify the same CDR3. The chain uses TRBV19 and TRBJ1-5; a weak D match, TRBD1 (5 bases). The CDR3 totals 13 residues. The germline V gene encodes CDR1 LNHDA and CDR2 SQIVND (reference sequence). The V and J ends lost 3 bases and 3 bases respectively, with 6 bases between them. CDR3: CASSMGLNQPQHF. CDR3 nucleotides: TGTGCCAGTAGTATGGGGCTCAATCAGCCCCAGCATTTT. Combining the CDR3 with reference TRBV19 and TRBJ1-5 gives the whole variable domain DGGITQSPKYLFRKEGQNVTLSCEQNLNHDAMYWYRQDPGQGLRLIYYSQIVNDFQKGDIAEGYSVSREKKESFPLTVTSAQKNPTAFYLCASSMGLNQPQHFGDGTRLSIL.

This clone was observed at least ten times. The genes are TRBV5-4 and TRBJ2-1; 11 bases line up with TRBD2. Germline V CDR1 and CDR2: SGHNT, YYREEE (reference sequence). The CDR3 totals 15 residues. Losses at the gene ends were 4 bases for V and 3 bases for J; bases not matched to a gene: 3. Here the CDR3 DNA reads TGTGCCAGCAGCACGGGACTAGCGGTCTACAATGAGCAGTTCTTC. This encodes CASSTGLAVYNEQFF.

The genes are TRBV7-9 and TRBJ2-7; TRBD2 agrees at 11 bases. Germline loops: CDR1 SEHNR, CDR2 FQNEAQ (reference sequence). The CDR3 contains 15 residues. Trimming cost V 6 bases and J 3 bases; bases outside gene matches: 7. CDR3: CASSQGLAVNYEQYF. The DNA for the CDR3 is TGTGCCAGCAGTCAGGGACTAGCGGTAAACTACGAGCAGTACTTC.

The genes are TRBV28 and TRBJ2-1, with a possible D match to TRBD2 (5 bases). The germline gives CDR1 MDHEN, CDR2 SYDVKM. The CDR3 covers 12 residues. Trimming cost V 6 bases and J 12 bases, with 15 bases left between them. The CDR3 reads CASRVLGSGQFF. In nucleotides, the CDR3 is TGTGCCAGCAGGGTCCTAGGGAGCGGGCAGTTCTTC.

For this clone: A far larger clone is just one base off, so this is likely a read error. The CDR3 spells CASSVGDSPSMEQYF. CDR3 DNA: TGTGCCAGCAGCGTGGGGGACAGCCCTTCAATGGAGCAGTACTTC. V usage is TRBV9 and J usage is TRBJ2-7, with 7 bases aligning to TRBD1. The J segment lost 7 bases and the V segment lost 2 bases, leaving 12 bases of the junction unmatched. The CDR3 length is 15 residues. Germline V CDR1 and CDR2: SGDLS, YYNGEE.

The gene calls are TRBV18 and TRBJ1-1, with a tentative D call TRBD1 (5 bases). Trimming stripped 3 bases from V and 4 bases from J, with 18 bases between. CDR3 length: 16 amino acids. Germline assignment: CDR1 KGHSH and CDR2 LQKENI. This CDR3 is CASSPVPTGQGTEAFF. CDR3 nucleotides: TGTGCCAGCTCACCTGTACCAACAGGTCAGGGCACTGAAGCTTTCTTT.

As for this clone: This probably arose from a read error, given a far larger clone one base away. V usage is TRBV27 and J usage is TRBJ2-2, with unresolved D. Between the trimmed V and J ends, which lost 2 bases and 6 bases, there was a span of 13 bases. Germline assignment: CDR1 MNHEY and CDR2 SMNVEV (reference sequence). The CDR3 runs to 15 residues. CDR3 region: CASSLRASLAGELFF. The CDR3 region has the DNA TGTGCCAGCAGTTTACGTGCCAGTCTGGCCGGGGAGCTGTTTTTT.

This clone was observed a single time. Within the sample, other DNA sequences also encode this same CDR3. V and J are TRBV28 and TRBJ1-2; a possible D gene is TRBD1 (6 bases). The CDR3 runs 12 residues. The V gene lost 5 bases and the J gene lost 5 bases, with 9 bases spanning the gap. Germline loops: CDR1 MDHEN, CDR2 SYDVKM. CDR3: CASSPGEYGYTF. Written as DNA, the CDR3 is TGTGCCAGCAGTCCAGGGGAGTATGGCTACACCTTC.

The rearrangement uses TRBV2 and TRBJ1-5; D not certain. This CDR3 contains 14 residues. V was pared by 1 base and J by 6 bases, with 10 bases between. From germline, CDR1 is SNHLY and CDR2 FYNNEI. CDR3 in DNA: TGTGCCAGCAGTGAAGGTCAGGCGGTTCAGCCCCAGCATTTT. Protein sequence: CASSEGQAVQPQHF.

The rearrangement links TRBV5-1 to TRBJ1-5, with D possibly being TRBD1 (5 bases). V was pared by 0 bases and J by 9 bases, with 13 bases between. Looked up from germline, CDR1 is SGHRS and CDR2 is YFSETQ. CDR3 length: 14 amino acids. This chain's CDR3 is CASSLAEGQGPQHF. In nucleotides, the CDR3 is TGCGCCAGCAGCTTGGCCGAGGGGCAAGGGCCCCAGCATTTT.

The CDR3 sequence: CASSLSPATNEKLFF. CDR3 bases: TGTGCCAGCAGTCTAAGTCCTGCAACTAATGAAAAACTGTTTTTT. The gene calls are TRBV6-7 and TRBJ1-4; D gene uncertain. TRBV6-7 is an ORF, with its function uncertain. Trimming removed 5 bases at V and 0 bases at J, with 10 bases between. The CDR3 is made up of 15 amino acids.

The chain couples TRBV11-2 to TRBJ2-1; 12 nucleotides line up with TRBD2. Germline-derived CDR1 and CDR2 are SGHAT and FQNNGV. The CDR3 is 14 amino acids. V dropped 6 bases and J dropped 5; count of bases not matched to a gene: 2. The DNA for the CDR3 is TGTGCCAGCAGGAGGACTAGCGGGGACAATGAGCAGTTCTTC. As protein: CASRRTSGDNEQFF.

The chain uses TRBV11-2 and TRBJ2-7; TRBD1 matches 10 bases. Trimming cost V 1 base and J 7 bases; bases outside gene matches: 7. The CDR3 runs to 15 residues. Germline V gene data show CDR1 as SGHAT and CDR2 as FQNNGV. DNA of the CDR3: TGTGCCAGCAGCTTAGCGGGACAGGGGTTTCGGGAGCAGTACTTC. Protein product: CASSLAGQGFREQYF. Full variable domain (remainder filled in from reference TRBV11-2 and TRBJ2-7): EAGVAQSPRYKIIEKRQSVAFWCNPISGHATLYWYQQILGQGPKLLIQFQNNGVVDDSQLPKDRFSAERLKGVDSTLKIQPAKLEDSAVYLCASSLAGQGFREQYFGPGTRLTVT.

The chain uses TRBV6-5 and TRBJ2-3; possibly TRBD1 or TRBD2 for D (5 bases each). CDR1 is MNHEY, CDR2 SVGAGI, per germline. V lost 7 bases, J lost 0 bases, and 11 bases lay in between. The CDR3 runs 14 residues. The CDR3 nucleotides read TGTGCCAGCACCCGGGACGCTAGCACAGATACGCAGTATTTT. As protein: CASTRDASTDTQYF.